These 8 T cell receptor beta chains were all obtained from the same sample, sequenced in a study of blood T cells in healthy people across ages. For the second PCR, which ran for 7 to 11 cycles, a sample-barcoded 5' primer and a J-beta primer mix were used. TCRdb reprocessed the 5' RACE reads via MiXCR and lists one record per CDR3 protein. The data contain 1.5 million to 2 million distinct CDR3 sequences, 28% of them singletons. Material for sequencing was blood. Receptors were obtained from a young woman in good health.

The chain employs TRBV29-1 and TRBJ1-1; D not certain. The CDR3 totals 12 residues. The V gene lost 8 bases and the J gene lost 0 bases, with 10 bases spanning the gap. Germline V gives CDR1 SQVTM, CDR2 ANQGSEA. The CDR3 loop reads CSSGLMNTEAFF. The CDR3 DNA sequence: TGCAGCTCCGGACTGATGAACACTGAAGCTTTCTTT.

This clonotype has just a few counts. The rearrangement joins TRBV20-1 to TRBJ2-3; 13 nucleotides align to TRBD2. CDR3 size: 18 residues. Germline loops: CDR1 DFQATT, CDR2 SNEGSKA (reference sequence). V lost 7 bases, J lost 1 base, and 14 bases stayed unmatched. In DNA, the CDR3 is TGCAGTGTTCTAACAATACTAGCGGGAGGGCCTGGCACAGATACGCAGTATTTT. It encodes CSVLTILAGGPGTDTQYF.

This clonotype was found many times. The chain joins TRBV5-1 to TRBJ2-1; D gene uncertain. Trimming shortened V by 4 bases and J by 4 bases, and 12 bases separated the two germline ends. The CDR3 spans 14 residues. Germline assignment: CDR1 SGHRS and CDR2 YFSETQ. In DNA, the CDR3 is TGCGCCAGCAGCCAGGTCCTCCTATACAATGAGCAGTTCTTC. Its protein product is CASSQVLLYNEQFF. Using reference TRBV5-1 and TRBJ2-1 for the parts outside the CDR3, the full variable domain is KAGVTQTPRYLIKTRGQQVTLSCSPISGHRSVSWYQQTPGQGLQFLFEYFSETQRNKGNFPGRFSGRQFSNSRSEMNVSTLELGDSALYLCASSQVLLYNEQFFGPGTRLTVL.

Comment on this clonotype: This may be a read error: a much more frequent sequence differs by one nucleotide. This chain joins TRBV7-2 and TRBJ2-7; 11 nucleotides align to TRBD1. The V segment lost 5 bases and the J segment 6 bases; nucleotides outside the gene matches: 12. CDR1 and CDR2 from the germline V gene are SGHTA and FQGNSA. This CDR3 is 16 amino acids long. Here the CDR3 reads CASSLLRTGGNFEQYF. Here the CDR3 DNA reads TGTGCCAGCAGCCTCTTACGGACAGGGGGCAATTTCGAGCAGTACTTC.

CDR3 nucleotide sequence: TGTGCCAGCAGCGTAGTGGTCAATAGTGGCTACACCTTC. It codes for CASSVVVNSGYTF. This sequence joins TRBV9 and TRBJ1-2; D not resolved. The CDR3 spans 13 residues. V was cut by 0 bases and J by 7 bases, with 10 bases left in between. Germline CDR1 reads SGDLS; CDR2 reads YYNGEE. The variable domain in full, with the rest retrieved from reference TRBV9 and TRBJ1-2, is DSGVTQTPKHLITATGQRVTLRCSPRSGDLSVYWYQQSLDQGLQFLIQYYNGEERAKGNILERFSAQQFPDLHSELNLSSLELGDSALYFCASSVVVNSGYTFGSGTRLTVV.

The chain joins TRBV7-9 to TRBJ2-5; TRBD2 agrees at 8 bases. CDR3 length: 16 amino acids. Germline values: CDR1 SEHNR, CDR2 FQNEAQ (reference sequence). J lost 1 base, V lost 4 bases, and 8 bases had no gene match. Written as DNA, the CDR3 is TGTGCCAGCAGCTCTCGACTAGCGCCTCTCCAAGAGACCCAGTACTTC. It encodes CASSSRLAPLQETQYF. Supplemented by reference TRBV7-9 and TRBJ2-5, the full variable domain reads DTGVSQNPRHKITKRGQNVTFRCDPISEHNRLYWYRQTLGQGPEFLTYFQNEAQLEKSRLLSDRFSAERPKGSFSTLEIQRTEQGDSAMYLCASSSRLAPLQETQYFGPGTRLLVL.

This clonotype was seen a few times. This chain connects TRBV7-2 to TRBJ2-2, with D maybe TRBD2 (6 bases). Germline-derived CDR1 and CDR2 are SGHTA and FQGNSA. The CDR3 length is 16 residues. Trimming cost V 5 bases and J 7 bases, with 20 bases left between them. The DNA for the CDR3 is TGTGCCAGCAGCATCCCGGTACTAGCAATTCGCGGGGAGCTGTTTTTT. Its translation is CASSIPVLAIRGELFF.

The gene calls are TRBV5-4 and TRBJ2-3, with a tentative D call TRBD2 (6 bases). The ends were cut back, 4 bases at V and 2 bases at J, with 17 bases in the middle. The CDR3 totals 16 residues. Germline CDR1 and CDR2: SGHNT and YYREEE (reference sequence). The CDR3 DNA sequence: TGTGCCAGCAGCGAGGGGCGGGGCGTTTTCACAGATACGCAGTATTTT. The encoded protein is CASSEGRGVFTDTQYF.